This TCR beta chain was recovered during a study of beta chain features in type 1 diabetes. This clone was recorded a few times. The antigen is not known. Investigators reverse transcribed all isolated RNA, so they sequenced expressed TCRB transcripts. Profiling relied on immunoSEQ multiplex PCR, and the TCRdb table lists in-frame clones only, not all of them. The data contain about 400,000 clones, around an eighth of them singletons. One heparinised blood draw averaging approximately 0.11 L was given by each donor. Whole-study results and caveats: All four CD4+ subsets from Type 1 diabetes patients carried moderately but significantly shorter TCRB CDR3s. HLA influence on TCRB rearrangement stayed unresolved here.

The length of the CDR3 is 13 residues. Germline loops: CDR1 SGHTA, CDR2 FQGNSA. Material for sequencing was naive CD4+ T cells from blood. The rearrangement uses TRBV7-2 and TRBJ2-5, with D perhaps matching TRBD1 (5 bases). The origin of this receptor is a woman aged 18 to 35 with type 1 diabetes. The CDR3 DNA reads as TGTGCTGCTTCTACCAGGGACCAAGAGACCCAGTACTTC. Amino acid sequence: CAASTRDQETQYF.